The next 28 T cell receptor beta chains were all read from a single sample in a study of cytomegalovirus exposure and HLA in healthy donors. Profiling relied on immunoSEQ multiplex PCR, and the TCRdb table lists in-frame clones only, not all of them. The sample records fewer than 400,000 clones, over 75% being singletons. The sequenced material came from PBMCs. These receptors all stem from a man aged 25 to 40 in good health and CMV-seronegative.

V usage is TRBV4-1 and J usage is TRBJ2-2, with D unresolved. CDR1 is MGHRA and CDR2 is YSYEKL in the germline V gene. V lost 1 base and J lost 2, with 8 bases in between. CDR3 length: 15 amino acids. This CDR3 is CASSQGPSNTGELFF. As DNA, the CDR3 is TGCGCCAGCAGCCAAGGTCCGAGTAACACCGGGGAGCTGTTTTTT.

V and J are TRBV18 and TRBJ1-6; D gene unclear. Trimming left V 3 bases short and J 7 bases short, with 13 bases between. Germline V CDR1 and CDR2: KGHSH, LQKENI. The CDR3 runs 15 residues. The CDR3 sequence is CASSPAGNPNSPLHF. CDR3 in DNA: TGTGCCAGCTCACCGGCGGGTAACCCGAATTCACCCCTCCACTTT. The full variable domain, completed using reference TRBV18 and TRBJ1-6, is NAGVMQNPRHLVRRRGQEARLRCSPMKGHSHVYWYRQLPEEGLKFMVYLQKENIIDESGMPKERFSAEFPKEGPSILRIQQVVRGDSAAYFCASSPAGNPNSPLHFGNGTRLTVT.

The rearrangement links TRBV25-1 to TRBJ2-7, with a possible D match to TRBD2 (7 bases). The CDR3 contains 17 residues. The germline gives CDR1 MGHDK, CDR2 SYGVNS. Trimming pared 2 bases from V and 0 bases from J, leaving 17 bases between. CDR3: CASSELLPGGSSYEQYF. The DNA of the CDR3 is TGTGCCAGCAGTGAACTTCTGCCGGGGGGCAGCTCCTACGAGCAGTACTTC.

The chain combines TRBV10-3 with TRBJ1-1; tentatively, D is TRBD1 (5 bases). Trimming took off 6 bases at V and 5 bases at J, with 19 bases between the two ends. The length of the CDR3 is 15 residues. Per the germline V gene, CDR1 is ENHRY and CDR2 is SYGVKD. This chain's CDR3 is CAIRDPGDGRTEAFF. The CDR3, as DNA: TGTGCCATCAGGGACCCGGGGGATGGGAGGACTGAAGCTTTCTTT.

This clone was recorded once. This rearrangement joins TRBV7-2 to TRBJ1-1; 7 bases match TRBD1. Per the germline V gene, CDR1 is SGHTA and CDR2 is FQGNSA. This CDR3 region has 14 residues. V shed 5 bases and J 1 base; nucleotides not matched to a gene: 4. The CDR3 here is CASSIRTGNTEAFF. The CDR3 DNA sequence: TGTGCCAGCAGCATCAGGACAGGGAACACTGAAGCTTTCTTT.

V usage is TRBV13 and J usage is TRBJ2-3, with 9 bases identical to TRBD1. With 3 bases clipped from V and 4 bases from J, the junction kept 2 bases outside the gene matches. The CDR3 extends over 14 amino acids. Germline V lookup: CDR1 PRHDT, CDR2 FYEKMQ (reference sequence). CDR3 loop: CASSLGQGPDTQYF. CDR3 coding DNA: TGTGCCAGCAGCTTGGGACAGGGTCCAGATACGCAGTATTTT.

This clone has only one observation. The chain employs TRBV10-1 and TRBJ1-3; maybe TRBD1 (5 bases). This CDR3 has 15 residues. The V end was cut by 3 bases, the J end by 2 bases, with 11 bases between. The V gene's germline CDR1 is WNHNN and CDR2 SYGVQD (reference sequence). CDR3 loop: CASSDSGAPGNTIYF. In nucleotides, the CDR3 is TGCGCCAGCAGTGATTCTGGGGCGCCTGGAAACACCATATATTTT.

Only one count was recorded for this clone. DNA of the CDR3: TGTGCCAGCAGCCTCGGGACAGGTCTACACCAAGAGACCCAGTACTTC. It specifies CASSLGTGLHQETQYF. The chain has TRBV9 and TRBJ2-5; 8 bases map to TRBD1. J lost 0 bases, V lost 4 bases, and 8 bases had no gene match. The CDR3 totals 16 residues. Per germline, CDR1 SGDLS and CDR2 YYNGEE.

V is TRBV5-1 and J is TRBJ2-1; D perhaps matches TRBD2 (6 bases). The CDR3 has 15 amino acids. Trimming left V 0 bases short and J 6 bases short, with 13 bases between. CDR1 and CDR2 from the germline V gene are SGHRS and YFSETQ. CDR3: CASSLGLASFNEQFF. The DNA of the CDR3 is TGCGCCAGCAGCTTGGGGCTAGCGTCGTTCAATGAGCAGTTCTTC.

V is TRBV2 and J is TRBJ1-1, with TRBD1 as a possible D gene (6 bases). V shed 6 bases and J shed 6 bases, with 20 bases lying between them. This CDR3 has 15 amino acids. Germline CDR1 SNHLY, CDR2 FYNNEI. CDR3 sequence reads: CASREVQGPLAEAFF. CDR3 nucleotides: TGTGCCAGCAGGGAGGTACAGGGTCCCCTTGCTGAAGCTTTCTTT.

The CDR3 DNA reads as TGTGCCAGCAGCCAAGTCGTTTTCCCGGGGTCACCCCTCCACTTT. Residues: CASSQVVFPGSPLHF. The chain is built from TRBV14 and TRBJ1-6; D uncertain. Per germline, CDR1 SGHDN and CDR2 FVKESK. V shed 1 base and J shed 10 bases, with 14 bases lying between them. There are 15 residues in the CDR3.

The chain recombines TRBV2 with TRBJ1-2, with D possibly being TRBD1 (5 bases). CDR3 size: 12 residues. Germline assignment: CDR1 SNHLY and CDR2 FYNNEI. V was clipped by 6 bases and J by 2 bases, with 7 bases between them. CDR3 sequence: CASRRDNYGYTF. In nucleotides, the CDR3 is TGTGCCAGCAGGCGGGACAACTATGGCTACACCTTC.

This chain links TRBV7-8 with TRBJ2-1; 12 bases match TRBD2. The trim removed 0 bases at V and 4 bases at J, leaving 4 bases unmatched. CDR1 SGHVS and CDR2 FQNEAQ come from the germline V gene. The CDR3 runs to 17 residues. CDR3 in DNA: TGTGCCAGCAGCTTAGCGTATGGACTAGCGGGGTACAATGAGCAGTTCTTC. Its protein product is CASSLAYGLAGYNEQFF.

The chain combines TRBV5-4 with TRBJ2-5, with TRBD2 matching over 13 bases. CDR3 length equals 15 residues. Germline-derived CDR1 and CDR2 are SGHNT and YYREEE (reference sequence). The J segment lost 1 base and the V segment lost 6 bases, leaving 3 bases of the junction unmatched. Here the CDR3 DNA reads TGTGCCAGCACCAGACTAGCGGGGGGCCAAGAGACCCAGTACTTC. Amino acid sequence: CASTRLAGGQETQYF. The full variable domain, its missing parts supplied by reference TRBV5-4 and TRBJ2-5, is ETGVTQSPTHLIKTRGQQVTLRCSSQSGHNTVSWYQQALGQGPQFIFQYYREEENGRGNFPPRFSGLQFPNYSSELNVNALELDDSALYLCASTRLAGGQETQYFGPGTRLLVL.

This chain connects TRBV5-4 to TRBJ2-1, with 9 positions matching TRBD1. V was clipped by 1 base and J by 8 bases; unmatched bases: 7. CDR1 and CDR2 from the germline V gene are SGHNT and YYREEE (reference sequence). The CDR3 contains 15 residues. The CDR3 loop reads CASSLWDREGDEQFF. CDR3 DNA: TGTGCCAGCAGCTTGTGGGACAGGGAGGGCGATGAGCAGTTCTTC.

J is TRBJ2-5 and V is TRBV5-1, with D perhaps TRBD1 (6 bases). The CDR3 loop spans 14 amino acids. V was cut by 2 bases and J by 5 bases, with 13 bases left in between. The germline gives CDR1 SGHRS, CDR2 YFSETQ. The CDR3 region has the DNA TGCGCCAGCAGCTTTATACAGGGACGGGAGACCCAGTACTTC. Amino acids: CASSFIQGRETQYF.

This clone has only one observation. This chain connects TRBV6-6 to TRBJ2-5; D is possibly TRBD1 (6 bases). The CDR3 length is 14 residues. The V gene lost 6 bases and the J gene lost 7 bases, with 18 bases spanning the gap. Germline V gene lookup returns CDR1 MNHNY and CDR2 SVGAGI (reference sequence). CDR3 sequence: CASSSLGGSPTQYF. The CDR3, as DNA: TGTGCCAGCAGCTCACTAGGGGGTTCTCCGACCCAGTACTTC.

Only a few counts were recorded for this clone. This chain joins TRBV19 and TRBJ1-4, with a weak D call TRBD1 (6 bases). Germline V gene data show CDR1 as LNHDA and CDR2 as SQIVND (reference sequence). The CDR3 has 15 amino acids. V lost 4 bases to trimming and J lost 4 bases, with 13 bases between them. The CDR3 coding sequence is TGTGCCAGTAGTAATCCCGGGACAAGTAATGAAAAACTGTTTTTT. It yields the protein CASSNPGTSNEKLFF.

The chain employs TRBV5-6 and TRBJ1-1, with D perhaps matching TRBD1 (6 bases). Germline V gives CDR1 SGHDT, CDR2 YYEEEE. CDR3 length equals 14 residues. Between the trimmed V and J ends, which lost 0 bases and 4 bases, there was a span of 10 bases. The CDR3 sequence is CASSLGRGSTEAFF. Here the CDR3 DNA reads TGTGCCAGCAGCTTGGGCAGGGGAAGCACTGAAGCTTTCTTT. Together with reference TRBV5-6 and TRBJ1-1, the CDR3 gives the full variable domain: DAGVTQSPTHLIKTRGQQVTLRCSPKSGHDTVSWYQQALGQGPQFIFQYYEEEERQRGNFPDRFSGHQFPNYSSELNVNALLLGDSALYLCASSLGRGSTEAFFGQGTRLTVV.

The chain has TRBV29-1 and TRBJ2-1; 8 nucleotides line up with TRBD2. The CDR3 loop spans 14 amino acids. The trim removed 2 bases at V and 4 bases at J, leaving 4 bases unmatched. Germline-derived CDR1 and CDR2 are SQVTM and ANQGSEA. The CDR3 coding sequence is TGCAGCGTTGAACGGGCGGGGGGTTACAATGAGCAGTTCTTC. It yields the protein CSVERAGGYNEQFF.

The V call is TRBV7-8, the J call TRBJ2-7; 7 nucleotides match TRBD1. Unmatched junction bases numbered 5, after V lost 5 bases and J lost 4 bases. CDR1 is SGHVS and CDR2 is FQNEAQ in the germline V gene. The CDR3 extends over 13 amino acids. The CDR3 loop reads CASSTRGRYEQYF. The CDR3 DNA reads as TGTGCCAGCAGCACTAGGGGGCGTTACGAGCAGTACTTC.

V gene TRBV5-1 combines with J gene TRBJ1-2; 7 positions agree with TRBD1. The CDR3 runs to 16 residues. Germline loops: CDR1 SGHRS, CDR2 YFSETQ. The V segment lost 0 bases and the J segment 8 bases; nucleotides outside the gene matches: 13. CDR3 residues: CASSLGSTGTARGYTF. The CDR3 DNA reads TGCGCCAGCAGCTTGGGGTCCACCGGGACAGCAAGAGGCTACACCTTC.

The chain couples TRBV10-3 to TRBJ2-5; D is perhaps TRBD2 (5 bases). This CDR3 spans 13 amino acids. Germline V gene data show CDR1 as ENHRY and CDR2 as SYGVKD. V was cut by 2 bases and J by 5 bases, with 9 bases left in between. CDR3 in DNA: TGTGCCATCAGTGAGAACTTAGCGGAGACCCAGTACTTC. This translates into CAISENLAETQYF.

This clone came up a few times. CDR3 residues: CASSSTQGAGETQYF. The CDR3 nucleotides are TGTGCCAGCAGCTCAACCCAGGGGGCGGGGGAGACCCAGTACTTC. V and J are TRBV5-4 and TRBJ2-5, with TRBD1 identical over 8 bases. Germline V gene sequence: CDR1 SGHNT, CDR2 YYREEE (reference sequence). The CDR3 length is 15 residues. J was trimmed by 5 bases and V by 3 bases; bases with no gene match: 9.

The chain uses TRBV14 and TRBJ2-7; 9 bases line up with TRBD2. Per the germline V gene, CDR1 is SGHDN and CDR2 is FVKESK. J was trimmed by 3 bases and V by 1 base; bases with no gene match: 4. The CDR3 is 15 amino acids. The CDR3 nucleotides read TGTGCCAGCAGCCAAGCCCTAGCGGGATTCTACGAGCAGTACTTC. Translation gives CASSQALAGFYEQYF. The full variable domain, its missing parts supplied by reference TRBV14 and TRBJ2-7, is EAGVTQFPSHSVIEKGQTVTLRCDPISGHDNLYWYRRVMGKEIKFLLHFVKESKQDESGMPNNRFLAERTGGTYSTLKVQPAELEDSGVYFCASSQALAGFYEQYFGPGTRLTVT.

This chain connects TRBV4-1 to TRBJ2-1, with D tentatively TRBD2 (7 bases). Trimming removed 1 base at V and 3 bases at J, with 16 bases between. Per the germline V gene, CDR1 is MGHRA and CDR2 is YSYEKL. The CDR3 is 17 amino acids. The DNA for the CDR3 is TGCGCCAGCAGCCAAGTTTCGGCGGGGGCGATCTACAATGAGCAGTTCTTC. Protein sequence: CASSQVSAGAIYNEQFF.

The sample holds one count of this clone. V and J are TRBV19 and TRBJ1-6, with 7 bases identical to TRBD1. Germline loops: CDR1 LNHDA, CDR2 SQIVND (reference sequence). V trimming: 9 bases; J trimming: 5 bases; junction bases outside the gene matches: 10. The CDR3 spans 15 residues. DNA for the CDR3: TGTGCCAGCTTACAACAGGGGTTTGATAATTCACCCCTCCACTTT. It codes for CASLQQGFDNSPLHF.

The chain is built from TRBV18 and TRBJ2-2; 7 bases are a match to TRBD1. J was trimmed by 4 bases and V by 4 bases; bases with no gene match: 9. Looked up from germline, CDR1 is KGHSH and CDR2 is LQKENI. The CDR3 is made up of 16 amino acids. Here the CDR3 DNA reads TGTGCCAGCTCACAGCCGGGACAGATGATCACCGGGGAGCTGTTTTTT. Residues: CASSQPGQMITGELFF.